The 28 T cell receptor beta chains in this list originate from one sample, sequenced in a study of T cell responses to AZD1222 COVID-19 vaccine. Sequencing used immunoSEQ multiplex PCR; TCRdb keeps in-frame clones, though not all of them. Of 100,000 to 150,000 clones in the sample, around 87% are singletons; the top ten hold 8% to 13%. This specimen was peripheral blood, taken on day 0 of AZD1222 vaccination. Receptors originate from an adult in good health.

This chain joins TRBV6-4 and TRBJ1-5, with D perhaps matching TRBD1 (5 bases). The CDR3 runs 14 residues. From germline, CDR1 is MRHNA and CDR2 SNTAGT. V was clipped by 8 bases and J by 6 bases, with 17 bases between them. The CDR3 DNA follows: TGTGCCAGCGCCGCAAACGGGGGGGGTCAGCCCCAGCATTTT. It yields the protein CASAANGGGQPQHF.

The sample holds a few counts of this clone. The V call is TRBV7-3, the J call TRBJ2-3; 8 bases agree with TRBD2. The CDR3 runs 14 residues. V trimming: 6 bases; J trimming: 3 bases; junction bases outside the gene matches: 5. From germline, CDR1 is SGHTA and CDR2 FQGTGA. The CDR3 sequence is CASSREGRTDTQYF. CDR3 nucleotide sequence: TGTGCCAGCAGTCGGGAGGGCCGAACAGATACGCAGTATTTT.

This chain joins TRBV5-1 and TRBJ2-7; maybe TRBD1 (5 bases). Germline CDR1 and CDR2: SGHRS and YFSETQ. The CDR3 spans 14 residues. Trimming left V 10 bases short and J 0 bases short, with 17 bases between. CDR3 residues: CASTWGPPSYEQYF. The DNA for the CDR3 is TGCGCCTCGACTTGGGGCCCACCCTCCTACGAGCAGTACTTC.

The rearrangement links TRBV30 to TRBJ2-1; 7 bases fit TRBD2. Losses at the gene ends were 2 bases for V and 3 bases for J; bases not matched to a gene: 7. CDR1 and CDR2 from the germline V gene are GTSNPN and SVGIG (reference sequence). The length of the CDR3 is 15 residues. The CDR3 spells CAWSKASGDYNEQFF. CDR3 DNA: TGTGCCTGGAGTAAAGCTAGCGGAGACTACAATGAGCAGTTCTTC.

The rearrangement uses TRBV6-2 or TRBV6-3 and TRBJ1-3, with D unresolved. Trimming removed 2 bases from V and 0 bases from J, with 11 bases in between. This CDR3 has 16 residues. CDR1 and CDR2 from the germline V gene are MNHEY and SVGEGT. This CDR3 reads CASSYLGTDSGNTIYF. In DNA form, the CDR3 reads TGTGCCAGCAGTTACCTCGGAACAGACTCTGGAAACACCATATATTTT.

The CDR3 sequence is CASSVGGRSSYEQYF. The CDR3 nucleotides read TGTGCCAGCAGCGTAGGAGGCAGGAGCTCCTACGAGCAGTACTTC. This sequence joins TRBV9 and TRBJ2-7; D call uncertain. The germline V gene has CDR1 SGDLS and CDR2 YYNGEE. Trimming left V 0 bases short and J 0 bases short, with 10 bases between. This CDR3 has 15 residues.

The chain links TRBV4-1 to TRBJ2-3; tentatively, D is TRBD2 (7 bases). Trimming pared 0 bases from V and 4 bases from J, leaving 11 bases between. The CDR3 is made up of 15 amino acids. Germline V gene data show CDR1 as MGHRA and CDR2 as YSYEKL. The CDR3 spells CASSQEAGASDTQYF. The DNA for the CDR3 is TGCGCCAGCAGCCAAGAGGCGGGGGCATCAGATACGCAGTATTTT.

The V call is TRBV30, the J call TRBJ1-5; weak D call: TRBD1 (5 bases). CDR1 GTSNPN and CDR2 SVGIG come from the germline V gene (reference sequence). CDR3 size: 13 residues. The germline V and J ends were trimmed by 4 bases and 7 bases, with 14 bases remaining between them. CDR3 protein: CAWKGQGAQPQHF. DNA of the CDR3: TGTGCCTGGAAAGGCCAGGGAGCCCAGCCCCAGCATTTT.

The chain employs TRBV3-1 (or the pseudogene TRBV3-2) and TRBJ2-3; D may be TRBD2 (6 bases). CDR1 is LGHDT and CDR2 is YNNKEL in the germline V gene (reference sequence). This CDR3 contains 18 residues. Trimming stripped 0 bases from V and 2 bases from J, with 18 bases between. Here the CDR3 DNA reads TGTGCCAGCAGCCAAGATTTCCCCGGGACTGGAGTCACAGATACGCAGTATTTT. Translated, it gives CASSQDFPGTGVTDTQYF.

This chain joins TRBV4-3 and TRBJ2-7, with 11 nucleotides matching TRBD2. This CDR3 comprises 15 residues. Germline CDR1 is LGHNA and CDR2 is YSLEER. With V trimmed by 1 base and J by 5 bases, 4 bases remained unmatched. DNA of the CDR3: TGCGCCAGCAGCCAAGGGCTAGCGGGAGGCGACGAGCAGTACTTC. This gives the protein CASSQGLAGGDEQYF.

Written as DNA, the CDR3 is TGTGCCAGCAGCTTGCAGCTGATGGACACCGGGGAGCTGTTTTTT. This sequence encodes CASSLQLMDTGELFF. This chain connects TRBV5-6 to TRBJ2-2, with D unclear. Between the trimmed V and J ends, which lost 1 base and 3 bases, there was a span of 10 bases. CDR1 is SGHDT and CDR2 is YYEEEE in the germline V gene. This CDR3 comprises 15 residues.

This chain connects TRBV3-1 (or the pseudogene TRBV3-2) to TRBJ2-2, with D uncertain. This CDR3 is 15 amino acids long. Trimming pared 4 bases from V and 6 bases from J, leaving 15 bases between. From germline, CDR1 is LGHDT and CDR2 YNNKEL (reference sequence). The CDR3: CASSPQEGWAGELFF. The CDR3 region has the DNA TGTGCCAGCAGCCCCCAGGAAGGTTGGGCCGGGGAGCTGTTTTTT.

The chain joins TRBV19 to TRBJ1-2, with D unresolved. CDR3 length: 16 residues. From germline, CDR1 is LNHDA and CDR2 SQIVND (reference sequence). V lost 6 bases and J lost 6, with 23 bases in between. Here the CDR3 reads CASSRAGSHGPDGYTF. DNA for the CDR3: TGTGCCAGTAGCCGAGCGGGGTCTCACGGCCCGGATGGCTACACCTTC.

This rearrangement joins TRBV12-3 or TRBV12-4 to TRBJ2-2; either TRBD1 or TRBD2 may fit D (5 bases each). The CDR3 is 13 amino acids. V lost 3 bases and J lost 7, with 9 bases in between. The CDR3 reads CASSFEGSGELFF. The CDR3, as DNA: TGTGCCAGCAGTTTTGAGGGGAGCGGGGAGCTGTTTTTT.

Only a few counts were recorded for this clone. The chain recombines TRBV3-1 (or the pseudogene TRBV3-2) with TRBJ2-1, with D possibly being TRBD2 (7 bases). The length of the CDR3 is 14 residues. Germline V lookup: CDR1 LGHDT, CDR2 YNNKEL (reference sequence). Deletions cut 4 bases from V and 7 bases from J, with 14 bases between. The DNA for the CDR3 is TGTGCCAGCAGCCTGGGGGGGGCTGGTAATGAGCAGTTCTTC. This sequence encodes CASSLGGAGNEQFF.

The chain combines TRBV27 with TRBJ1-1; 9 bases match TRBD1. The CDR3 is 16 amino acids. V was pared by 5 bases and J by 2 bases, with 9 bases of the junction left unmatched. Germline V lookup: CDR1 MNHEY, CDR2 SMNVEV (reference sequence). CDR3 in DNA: TGTGCCAGCAGTCGTGTGGGGACAGGGCAAAACACTGAAGCTTTCTTT. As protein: CASSRVGTGQNTEAFF.

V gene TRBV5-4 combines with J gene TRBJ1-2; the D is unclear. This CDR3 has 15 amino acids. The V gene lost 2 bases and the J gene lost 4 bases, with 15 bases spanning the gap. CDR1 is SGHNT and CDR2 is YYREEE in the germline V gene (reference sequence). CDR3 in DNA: TGTGCCAGCAGCTTCTCCGCGGCGGAGGGCTATGGCTACACCTTC. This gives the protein CASSFSAAEGYGYTF.

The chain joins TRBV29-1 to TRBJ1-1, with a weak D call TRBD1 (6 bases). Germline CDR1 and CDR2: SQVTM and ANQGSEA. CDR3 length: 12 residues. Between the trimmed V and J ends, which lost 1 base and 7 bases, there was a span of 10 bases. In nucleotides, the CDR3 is TGCAGCGTTGAAGTTGTGGACAGTGAAGCTTTCTTT. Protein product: CSVEVVDSEAFF.

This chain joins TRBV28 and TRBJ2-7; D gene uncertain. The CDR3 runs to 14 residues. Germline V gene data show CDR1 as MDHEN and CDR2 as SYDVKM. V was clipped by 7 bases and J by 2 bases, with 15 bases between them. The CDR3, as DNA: TGTGCCAGCACCCTCGCAAGAACAACCTACGAGCAGTACTTC. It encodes CASTLARTTYEQYF.

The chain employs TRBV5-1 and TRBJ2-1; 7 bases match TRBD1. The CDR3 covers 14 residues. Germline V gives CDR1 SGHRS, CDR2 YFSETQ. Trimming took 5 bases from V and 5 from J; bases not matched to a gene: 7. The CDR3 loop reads CASSEQGWDNEQFF. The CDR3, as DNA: TGCGCCAGCAGTGAACAGGGGTGGGACAATGAGCAGTTCTTC. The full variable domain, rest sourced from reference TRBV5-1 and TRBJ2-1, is KAGVTQTPRYLIKTRGQQVTLSCSPISGHRSVSWYQQTPGQGLQFLFEYFSETQRNKGNFPGRFSGRQFSNSRSEMNVSTLELGDSALYLCASSEQGWDNEQFFGPGTRLTVL.

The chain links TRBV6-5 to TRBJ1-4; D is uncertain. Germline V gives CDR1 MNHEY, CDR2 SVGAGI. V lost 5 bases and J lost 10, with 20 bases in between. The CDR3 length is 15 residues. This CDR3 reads CASSSNRSPRAKLFF. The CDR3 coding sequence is TGTGCCAGCAGTAGCAACCGTTCCCCGAGGGCAAAACTGTTTTTT.

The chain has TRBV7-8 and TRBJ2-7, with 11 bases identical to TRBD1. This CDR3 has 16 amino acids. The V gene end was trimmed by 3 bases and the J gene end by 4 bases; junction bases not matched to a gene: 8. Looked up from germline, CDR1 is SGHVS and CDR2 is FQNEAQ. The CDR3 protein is CASSLRPGTGGYEQYF. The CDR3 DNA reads TGTGCCAGCAGCTTGCGCCCCGGGACAGGGGGTTACGAGCAGTACTTC.

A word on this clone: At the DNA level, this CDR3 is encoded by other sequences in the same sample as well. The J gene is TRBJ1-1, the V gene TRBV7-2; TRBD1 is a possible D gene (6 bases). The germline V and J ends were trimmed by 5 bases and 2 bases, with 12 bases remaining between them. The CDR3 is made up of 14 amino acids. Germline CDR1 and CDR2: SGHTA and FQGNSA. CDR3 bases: TGTGCCAGCAGCCCAGGGGCCGCAAACACTGAAGCTTTCTTT. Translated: CASSPGAANTEAFF.

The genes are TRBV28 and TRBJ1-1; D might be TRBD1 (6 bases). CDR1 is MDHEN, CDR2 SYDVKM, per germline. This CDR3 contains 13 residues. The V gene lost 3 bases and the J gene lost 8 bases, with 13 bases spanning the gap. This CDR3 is CASSFGGTFEAFF. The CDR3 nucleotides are TGTGCCAGCAGTTTCGGTGGGACATTCGAAGCTTTCTTT.

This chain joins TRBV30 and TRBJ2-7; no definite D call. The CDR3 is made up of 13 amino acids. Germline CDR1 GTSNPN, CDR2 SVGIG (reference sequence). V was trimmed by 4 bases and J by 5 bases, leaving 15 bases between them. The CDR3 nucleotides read TGTGCCTGGACTTTTCCTAACAGTGACGAGCAGTACTTC. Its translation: CAWTFPNSDEQYF.

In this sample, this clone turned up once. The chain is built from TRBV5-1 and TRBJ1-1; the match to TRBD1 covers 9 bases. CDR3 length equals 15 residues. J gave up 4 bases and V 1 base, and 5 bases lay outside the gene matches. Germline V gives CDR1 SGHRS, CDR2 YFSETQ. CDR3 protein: CASSLTGGSRTEAFF. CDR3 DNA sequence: TGCGCCAGCAGCTTGACAGGGGGCTCGCGCACTGAAGCTTTCTTT.

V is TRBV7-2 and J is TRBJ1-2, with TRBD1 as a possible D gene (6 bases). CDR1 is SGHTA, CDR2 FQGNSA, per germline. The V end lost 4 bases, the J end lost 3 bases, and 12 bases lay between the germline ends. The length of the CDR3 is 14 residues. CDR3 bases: TGTGCCAGCAGCTCAGGGACATGGGACTATGGCTACACCTTC. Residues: CASSSGTWDYGYTF.

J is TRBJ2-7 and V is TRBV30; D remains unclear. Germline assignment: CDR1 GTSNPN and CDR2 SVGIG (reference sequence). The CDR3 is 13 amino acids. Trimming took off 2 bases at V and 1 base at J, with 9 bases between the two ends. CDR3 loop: CAWSRANSYEQYF. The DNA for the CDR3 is TGTGCCTGGAGTCGAGCGAATTCCTACGAGCAGTACTTC.